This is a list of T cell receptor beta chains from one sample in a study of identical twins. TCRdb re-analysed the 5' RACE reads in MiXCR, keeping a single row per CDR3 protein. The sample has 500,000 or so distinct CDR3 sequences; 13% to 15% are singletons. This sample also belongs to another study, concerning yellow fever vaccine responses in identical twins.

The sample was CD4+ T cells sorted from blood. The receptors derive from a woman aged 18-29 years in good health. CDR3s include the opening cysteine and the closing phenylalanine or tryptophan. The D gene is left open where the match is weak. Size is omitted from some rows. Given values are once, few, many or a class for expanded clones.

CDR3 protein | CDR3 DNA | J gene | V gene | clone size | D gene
CAISWEEAGELFF | TGTGCCATCAGTTGGGAGGAGGCCGGGGAGCTGTTTTTT | TRBJ2-2 | TRBV10-3 | few | .
CASSLATGAGYTF | TGTGCCAGCAGTTTGGCCACAGGGGCTGGCTACACCTTC | TRBJ1-2 | TRBV12-3/TRBV12-4 | . | TRBD1
CASSRTGHYEQYF | TGTGCCAGCAGCCGGACAGGGCACTACGAGCAGTACTTC | TRBJ2-7 | TRBV12-3/TRBV12-4 | . | TRBD1
CASSDRYANLDEQYF | TGTGCCAGCAGTGACCGCTACGCAAACTTGGACGAGCAGTACTTC | TRBJ2-7 | TRBV6-1 | few | .
CASSVGWRTGDTGELFF | TGTGCCAGCAGCGTAGGGTGGAGGACAGGTGACACCGGGGAGCTGTTTTTT | TRBJ2-2 | TRBV9 | . | TRBD1
CAMTDRVTDTQYF | TGTGCCATGACGGACAGGGTTACAGATACGCAGTATTTT | TRBJ2-3 | TRBV10-3 | . | TRBD1
CASSIRGQGGGYTF | TGTGCCAGTAGTATAAGAGGACAGGGAGGCGGCTACACCTTC | TRBJ1-2 | TRBV19 | . | TRBD1
CASSLATSGGKTQYF | TGCGCCAGCAGCTTGGCGACTAGCGGGGGGAAGACCCAGTACTTC | TRBJ2-5 | TRBV5-1 | few | TRBD2
CASSYFGRLNTEAFF | TGTGCCAGCAGTTATTTTGGCAGATTGAACACTGAAGCTTTCTTT | TRBJ1-1 | TRBV6-5 | few | .
CASSVMSGRQETQYF | TGTGCCAGCAGCGTAATGAGCGGCCGACAAGAGACCCAGTACTTC | TRBJ2-5 | TRBV9 | . | .
CASSYSANQETQYF | TGTGCCAGCAGTTACTCGGCCAACCAAGAGACCCAGTACTTC | TRBJ2-5 | TRBV6-2/TRBV6-3 | many | .
CAGGEQANTGELFF | TGTGCCGGGGGGGAACAGGCGAACACCGGGGAGCTGTTTTTT | TRBJ2-2 | TRBV7-9 | few | TRBD2
CASSLPLKKQILAKNIQYF | TGTGCCAGCAGTTTACCCCTAAAGAAACAGATTCTAGCCAAAAACATTCAGTACTTC | TRBJ2-4 | TRBV28 | . | .
CSATTDTNYEQYF | TGCAGTGCTACCACCGACACTAACTACGAGCAGTACTTC | TRBJ2-7 | TRBV20-1 | few | .
CAISVGGSGTDTQYF | TGTGCCATCAGTGTAGGGGGATCGGGCACAGATACGCAGTATTTT | TRBJ2-3 | TRBV10-3 | few | .
CASSIGTGGGEKLFF | TGTGCCAGCAGTATCGGGACAGGGGGTGGAGAAAAACTGTTTTTT | TRBJ1-4 | TRBV12-3/TRBV12-4 | many | TRBD1
CASSLSGSGRWGEQFF | TGTGCCAGCAGTTTGTCTGGTAGCGGGAGGTGGGGTGAGCAGTTCTTC | TRBJ2-1 | TRBV28 | . | TRBD2
CASSYTGTGEEDTQYF | TGTGCCAGCAGTTACACCGGGACAGGGGAAGAAGATACGCAGTATTTT | TRBJ2-3 | TRBV6-5 | . | TRBD1
CASSLDSGSRNSPLHF | TGCGCCAGCAGCTTGGATAGCGGCAGCCGTAATTCACCCCTCCACTTT | TRBJ1-6 | TRBV5-1 | few | .
CASSDYTEKLFF | TGTGCCAGCAGCGACTATACTGAAAAACTGTTTTTT | TRBJ1-4 | TRBV7-9 | many | .
CASSLDAGGTEAFF | TGTGCCAGCAGCTTAGATGCAGGAGGCACTGAAGCTTTCTTT | TRBJ1-1 | TRBV7-9 | . | .
CASSLDLASTLHF | TGCGCCAGCAGCTTGGATTTGGCTAGCACCCTCCACTTT | TRBJ1-6 | TRBV5-1 | many | .
CASSLRTSGGWTQYF | TGTGCCAGCAGCCTTCGGACTAGCGGGGGGTGGACCCAGTACTTC | TRBJ2-5 | TRBV7-8 | . | TRBD2
CASRYHRDGTQYF | TGTGCCAGCAGATATCACAGGGACGGGACCCAGTACTTC | TRBJ2-5 | TRBV11-2 | many | .
CASSVGGAGDEQYF | TGTGCCAGCAGTGTTGGGGGGGCGGGGGACGAGCAGTACTTC | TRBJ2-7 | TRBV12-3/TRBV12-4 | few | .
CASSLGHVEQFF | TGTGCCAGCAGCTTGGGACATGTTGAGCAGTTCTTC | TRBJ2-1 | TRBV5-6 | few | .
CASNNRLGYYGYTF | TGTGCCAGCAATAACCGACTGGGTTACTATGGCTACACCTTC | TRBJ1-2 | TRBV6-2/TRBV6-3 | . | .
CASSPLAGVTETQYF | TGTGCCAGCAGTCCCCTAGCGGGGGTAACTGAGACCCAGTACTTC | TRBJ2-5 | TRBV25-1 | . | TRBD2
CASSLRGAYNEQFF | TGCGCCAGCAGCTTGCGGGGGGCCTACAATGAGCAGTTCTTC | TRBJ2-1 | TRBV5-1 | many | TRBD2
CSARSPGANVLTF | TGCAGTGCTAGAAGTCCTGGGGCCAACGTCCTGACTTTC | TRBJ2-6 | TRBV20-1 | . | .
CATASFQGTETQYF | TGTGCCACCGCGTCGTTTCAAGGCACCGAGACCCAGTACTTC | TRBJ2-5 | TRBV24-1 | . | .
CASSPPRQGPDTQYF | TGTGCCAGCAGTCCCCCACGACAGGGGCCAGATACGCAGTATTTT | TRBJ2-3 | TRBV12-3/TRBV12-4 | . | TRBD1
CASSLFPGGQETQYF | TGTGCCAGCAGCCTATTTCCGGGAGGTCAAGAGACCCAGTACTTC | TRBJ2-5 | TRBV3-1 | . | TRBD2
CASSQGGRGGPYEQYF | TGTGCCAGCAGCCAAGGGGGACGGGGGGGCCCCTACGAGCAGTACTTC | TRBJ2-7 | TRBV3-1 | many | TRBD2
CSVRVTASYEQYF | TGCAGTGTTAGGGTGACTGCGTCCTACGAGCAGTACTTC | TRBJ2-7 | TRBV20-1 | . | .
CSAPGQGATGELFF | TGCAGCGCTCCGGGACAGGGGGCAACCGGGGAGCTGTTTTTT | TRBJ2-2 | TRBV29-1 | many | TRBD1
CASSHPPGLGSTDTQYF | TGCGCCAGCAGTCATCCCCCAGGACTAGGCAGCACAGATACGCAGTATTTT | TRBJ2-3 | TRBV5-1 | few | TRBD2
CASSLAQEITQYF | TGTGCCAGCAGCTTAGCGCAGGAGATAACGCAGTATTTT | TRBJ2-3 | TRBV7-2 | few | .
CASSPLTGTGGGGELFF | TGTGCCAGCAGTCCCTTGACAGGGACGGGTGGAGGCGGGGAGCTGTTTTTT | TRBJ2-2 | TRBV6-2/TRBV6-3 | few | TRBD1